This TCR beta chain was identified during a study of blood T cells in healthy people across ages (dated by TCRdb to about 2015). Regarding the research as a whole: Template switching captured roughly one uniquely barcoded TCR beta cDNA molecule per two T cells in model experiments. To track age-related changes in TCR beta repertoire diversity, the study relied on deep sequencing normalized with unique cDNA molecular identifiers. Four age groups were formed from the donors: young (average approximately 15 years), middle-aged (approximately 40), aged (about 62) and long-lived (around 82). To avoid experimental bias, donors of different ages were randomly spread across the sequencing lanes. Using the same blood draw, the study looked at two additional independent replicas of 1 million unique cDNA reads for two donors, one aged 18 to 29 and the other aged 80 or older. The paper as a whole reports these results and caveats: Compared with the aged group, the long-lived group had more naive CD4+ T cells, fewer expanded clones and increased TCR diversity, suggesting age selection. Estimates of total diversity based on one million sequenced T cells were considered lower bounds and underestimates. Since profiling was done on bulk unsorted PBMCs, naive and antigen-experienced compartments could not be conclusively compared. Because donor CMV infection status was unknown, age-related changes in expanded clonotypes were potentially confounded. Observed TCR beta diversity per million T cells fell roughly linearly with age, and a significant reduction was already apparent by age approximately 40. Observed TCR beta diversity correlated strongly with the percentage of naive T cells measured by flow cytometry.

The approximately 39 donors, aged roughly 6 to 95 years, were systemically healthy Caucasian individuals from Russia. Ten milliliters of peripheral blood were drawn from each donor into EDTA-treated Vacutainer tubes. Ficoll-Paque density-gradient centrifugation was used to isolate PBMCs, with at least 7 million per sample. Total RNA was extracted from PBMCs with Trizol reagent, with at least 6 micrograms obtained per sample. Naive CD45RAhigh/CD27high T cell percentages were measured by flow cytometry on a PBMC aliquot from every donor. Cut back by 10 bases and 3 bases, the V and J ends lie 16 bases apart. Taken from cysteine to phenylalanine, the CDR3 has 13 residues. The entry retains the CDR3 DNA only, 39 bases that are in frame from base 1. Receptor amplification or capture employed 5' RACE. The data were produced on an Illumina HiSeq 2500. A second PCR of about 6 to 12 cycles was performed with a sample-barcoded 5' primer and a J-beta primer mix. A template-switch 5' adaptor carrying 12 random nucleotides introduced a unique molecular identifier onto each TCR beta cDNA molecule. Each sample yielded at least 3 million CDR3-containing paired-end reads. First-strand cDNA synthesis was performed from all RNA using the Mint cDNA synthesis kit, with priming by a TRBC-specific oligonucleotide. Following uracil-DNA glycosylase treatment, a first 18-cycle PCR with universal primers M1SS and BC2_uni_R was performed on all cDNA. As for the original processing: Normalization of each sample was performed by random selection of 1 million high-quality reads, each carrying a distinct molecular identifier. Instead of being binned into consensus sequences, reads with shared molecular identifiers were discarded. MiTCR, set to a Q25 quality threshold and the strictest error-elimination algorithm, was used for CDR3 identification, clonotype clustering and error correction. A nonparametric unseen species model with Euler transformation was used to estimate a lower bound on total TCR beta diversity. TCRdb redid the processing of the public reads, applying fastp at Q25 and MiXCR, and retained in-frame beta chains. Here each entry gathers all rows of one CDR3 protein and keeps the most common genes and DNA. These V and J calls derive from TCRdb rather than the authors' analysis. Within this sample are over 1,200,000 distinct CDR3 sequences, with approximately 59% of them counted one time only. The ten most abundant clones make up 6.5% to 8.5% of the sample.

This clonotype was recorded a few times. Its target antigen remains unknown. Nothing much larger sits one base from this clone, and base qualities are not available. Sequenced input: blood. The TCR was taken from a man younger than 35 in good health. The rearrangement joined TRBV12-3 or TRBV12-4 to TRBJ2-7, with the D segment possibly TRBD1 or TRBD2, each aligning over 5 bases. The CDR3 reads CANLFPGSYEQYF. The sequenced DNA: TGTGCCAACCTTTTTCCAGGGAGCTACGAGCAGTACTTC.